The present T cell receptor (beta chain) was sequenced within a study of control samples from healthy donors and cancer patients. Sequenced by immunoSEQ multiplex PCR; TCRdb stores in-frame clones only, minus some. The sample data list about 190,000 clones. The CDR3 consists of 13 residues. From germline, CDR1 is MNHEY and CDR2 SVGAGI. V dropped 4 bases and J dropped 6; count of bases not matched to a gene: 3. The clonotype was recovered from a woman aged 25 to 39 in good health. The rearrangement links TRBV6-5 to TRBJ1-2; 9 bases match TRBD1. Source material: blood. CDR3 sequence reads: CASSLWTGDGYTF. Here the CDR3 DNA reads TGTGCCAGCAGTTTATGGACAGGGGATGGCTACACCTTC.